These 29 T cell receptor beta chains were all obtained from the same sample, sequenced in a study of T cells in women clearing cervical HPV infection. The repertoire was sequenced with immunoSEQ multiplex PCR; TCRdb's copy has only in-frame clones and lacks some. The repertoire table contains roughly 30,000 clones. The sequenced sample was blood buffy coat. These receptors all come from a woman aged 18 to 75 with a cervical HPV16 infection that either progressed to CIN3+ or cleared (not recorded which).

A remark on this clone: The read terminates 3 residues before the CDR3 end, so the remaining end is supplied by the germline J gene. The rearrangement joins TRBV7-2 to TRBJ1-1; D unresolved. CDR1 and CDR2 (germline): SGHTA, FQGNSA. The V and J ends lost 4 bases and 0 bases respectively, with 12 bases between them. The CDR3 spans 15 residues. This chain's CDR3 is CASSSIRGLNTEAFF. The sequenced CDR3 bases are TGTGCCAGCAGCTCCATTCGAGGGTTGAACACTGAA.

CDR3 DNA (partial): TGTGCCAGCAGCTTAGAGGGCGGGAGGGCCCGCACAGATACG. Protein product: CASSLEGGRARTDT. The whole CDR3 protein is CASSLEGGRARTDTQYF. The chain employs TRBV13 and TRBJ2-3; the match to TRBD2 covers 9 bases. The read gets to within 3 residues of the CDR3 end, and the germline J gene fills in the rest. Trimming cost V 1 base and J 1 base; bases outside gene matches: 6. This CDR3 is built from 17 residues. Germline V gives CDR1 PRHDT, CDR2 FYEKMQ (reference sequence).

On this clone: The read is 3 residues too short to cover the CDR3 end, so that end is filled in from the germline J gene. This chain links TRBV19 with TRBJ2-3; 9 bases align to TRBD2. J lost 3 bases, V lost 1 base, and 2 bases had no gene match. Germline V gene data show CDR1 as LNHDA and CDR2 as SQIVND (reference sequence). This CDR3 contains 15 residues. CDR3 DNA, as far as it was read: TGTGCCAGTAGTATAGGGGCGGGGGGGACAGATACG. Translation: CASSIGAGGTDT. The full CDR3 sequence reads CASSIGAGGTDTQYF.

A note on this clone: The CDR3 end lies 3 residues beyond the end of the read and is filled in from the germline J gene. J is TRBJ2-1 and V is TRBV19; no firm D call. The V end was cut by 5 bases, the J end by 6 bases, with 8 bases between. Germline V gives CDR1 LNHDA, CDR2 SQIVND (reference sequence). There are 12 residues in the CDR3. This CDR3 is CASSLAGNEQFF. The sequenced part of the CDR3 DNA is TGTGCCAGTAGTCTCGCCGGCAATGAG.

As regards this clone: The read ends 3 residues before the CDR3 terminus; that terminus is restored from the germline J gene. V is TRBV11-2 and J is TRBJ1-1, with D perhaps TRBD1 (5 bases). Trimming took 3 bases from V and 6 from J, leaving 8 bases between them. Per the germline V gene, CDR1 is SGHAT and CDR2 is FQNNGV. The CDR3 loop spans 12 amino acids. CDR3 bases read: TGTGCCAGCAGCTTGCTAGGGGCTGAA. This codes for CASSLLGAE. The entire CDR3 protein reads CASSLLGAEAFF.

A word on this clone: Sequencing ends 3 residues short of the CDR3 end; the germline J gene provides the rest. The chain combines TRBV7-6 with TRBJ1-2; D gene uncertain. Germline values: CDR1 SGHVS, CDR2 FNYEAQ. This CDR3 has 14 residues. CDR3: CASSPSLAPYDYTF. The CDR3 bases that were read are TGTGCCAGCAGCCCATCTTTAGCGCCCTACGAC.

Comment on this clone: The CDR3 end is not reached by the read, which stops 3 residues before it; the germline J gene fills it in. The J gene is TRBJ1-4, the V gene TRBV15, with D tentatively TRBD1 (6 bases). The CDR3 is made up of 18 amino acids. Germline CDR1 LNHNV, CDR2 YYDKDF (reference sequence). Deletions cut 0 bases from V and 3 bases from J, with 17 bases between. The CDR3 region is CATSRDSLVTGPNEKLFF. The covered CDR3 bases are TGTGCCACCAGCAGAGATTCCCTCGTTACAGGGCCTAATGAAAAA. The entire variable domain, with the rest obtained from reference TRBV15 and TRBJ1-4, is as follows: DAMVIQNPRYQVTQFGKPVTLSCSQTLNHNVMYWYQQKSSQAPKLLFHYYDKDFNNEADTPDNFQSRRPNTSFCFLDIRSPGLGDTAMYLCATSRDSLVTGPNEKLFFGSGTQLSVL.

Remarks on this clone: The sequence runs out 3 residues before the end of the CDR3; the remainder is reconstructed from the germline J gene. The rearrangement joins TRBV30 to TRBJ1-2; D not certain. CDR1 is GTSNPN, CDR2 SVGIG, per germline (reference sequence). The length of the CDR3 is 13 residues. Trimming took off 4 bases at V and 3 bases at J, with 12 bases between the two ends. The sequenced part of the CDR3 DNA is TGTGCCTGGAAGATGTCCGGGGACTATGGC. Protein: CAWKMSGDYG. The CDR3 in its entirety is CAWKMSGDYGYTF.

About this clone itself: Coverage ceases 3 residues before the CDR3 finishes, and the germline J gene fills in the end. V is TRBV20-1 and J is TRBJ2-1; no definite D call. Trimming took off 3 bases at V and 2 bases at J, with 2 bases between the two ends. The CDR3 is 11 residues long. Per germline, CDR1 DFQATT and CDR2 SNEGSKA (reference sequence). The CDR3 bases that were read are TGCAGTGCTAGTACCTACAATGAG. Encoded protein: CSASTYNE. The full CDR3 sequence reads CSASTYNEQFF.

A word on this clone: The sequence runs out 3 residues before the end of the CDR3; the remainder is reconstructed from the germline J gene. The chain recombines TRBV20-1 with TRBJ2-3, with TRBD2 matching 8 bases. The J segment lost 3 bases and the V segment lost 0 bases, leaving 5 bases of the junction unmatched. The CDR3 loop spans 15 amino acids. Germline CDR1 is DFQATT and CDR2 is SNEGSKA (reference sequence). This CDR3 reads CSARDGRGVTDTQYF. The covered CDR3 bases are TGCAGTGCTAGAGATGGGCGGGGGGTAACAGATACG.

On this clone itself: Read coverage stops 3 residues before the CDR3 terminus; the germline J gene supplies the remainder. The chain recombines TRBV6-1 with TRBJ2-1; 9 nucleotides align to TRBD1. Germline CDR1 is MNHNS and CDR2 is SASEGT. The CDR3 extends over 17 amino acids. V trimming: 1 base; J trimming: 8 bases; junction bases outside the gene matches: 12. CDR3 DNA (partial): TGTGCCAGCAGTGAAGATTTTTGGGGACAGGGTTACGATGAG. As protein: CASSEDFWGQGYDE. The complete CDR3 reads CASSEDFWGQGYDEQFF.

Points on this clone: The read comes to an end 3 residues before the CDR3 does, leaving the germline J gene to fill in the end. The rearrangement joins TRBV20-1 to TRBJ2-3; TRBD2 agrees at 12 bases. The V segment lost 0 bases and the J segment 5 bases; nucleotides outside the gene matches: 6. CDR1 and CDR2 (germline): DFQATT, SNEGSKA (reference sequence). This CDR3 is 16 amino acids long. The CDR3 reads CSARELAGGQIDTQYF. The part of the CDR3 DNA that was read is TGCAGTGCTAGAGAGCTAGCGGGGGGGCAAATAGATACG.

A note on this clone: The read ends 3 residues shy of where the CDR3 ends; the end is completed using the germline J gene. The V and J genes are TRBV11-2 and TRBJ1-2, with D unclear. The CDR3 is 14 amino acids. From germline, CDR1 is SGHAT and CDR2 FQNNGV. CDR3 in amino acids: CASSSTADYYDYTF. The CDR3 bases that were read are TGTGCCAGCAGCTCCACCGCGGATTACTACGAC.

About this clone itself: The DNA ends 3 residues before the CDR3 does, and the rest of the CDR3 is filled in from the germline J gene. The chain joins TRBV2 to TRBJ2-3, with TRBD2 identical over 8 bases. Germline-derived CDR1 and CDR2 are SNHLY and FYNNEI. The CDR3 spans 14 residues. After removal of 5 bases from V and 1 base from J, the junction contained 2 bases not matched to a gene. The CDR3 protein is CASSRSGGTDTQYF. The part of the CDR3 DNA that was read is TGTGCCAGCAGTCGTAGCGGGGGCACAGATACG.

Concerning this clone itself: The missing CDR3 end, 3 residues past where the read stops, is filled in from the germline J gene. The V and J genes are TRBV28 and TRBJ1-5; TRBD1 is a possible D gene (5 bases). With 3 bases removed from V and 6 bases from J, the gap between germline ends came to 12 bases. Germline CDR1 and CDR2: MDHEN and SYDVKM. This CDR3 has 14 amino acids. The part of the CDR3 DNA that was read is TGTGCCAGCAGTTTTCCACGCGGGGGTCAGCCC. Residues: CASSFPRGGQP. The full-length CDR3 reads as CASSFPRGGQPQHF.

As regards this clone: The missing CDR3 end, 3 residues past where the read stops, is filled in from the germline J gene. The V call is TRBV12-3 or TRBV12-4, the J call TRBJ2-5, with a weak D call TRBD1 (5 bases). The CDR3 spans 13 residues. Trimming left V 6 bases short and J 5 bases short, with 13 bases between. The part of the CDR3 DNA that was read is TGTGCCAGCAGCCCCCCAGGGTTGGAGACC. This codes for CASSPPGLET. The entire CDR3 reads CASSPPGLETQYF.

A note on this clone: The read ends 3 residues before the CDR3 terminus; that terminus is restored from the germline J gene. In the same sample, other DNA sequences code for this CDR3. V usage is TRBV5-1 and J usage is TRBJ1-3; D is perhaps TRBD1 (5 bases). The ends were cut back, 2 bases at V and 4 bases at J, with 10 bases in the middle. This CDR3 is 14 amino acids long. Looked up from germline, CDR1 is SGHRS and CDR2 is YFSETQ. The DNA read from the CDR3 is TGCGCCAGCAGCTTAGCAGGGCAAGGAAACACC. Residues: CASSLAGQGNT. In full, the CDR3 is CASSLAGQGNTIYF.

The chain's CDR3 is CASSLEVRGELFF. CDR3 DNA, as far as it was read: TGTGCCAGCAGCTTAGAGGTTCGGGGAGAG. V and J are TRBV7-8 and TRBJ2-2, with D maybe TRBD2 (5 bases). The read terminates 3 residues ahead of where the CDR3 ends, so the germline J gene completes it. The CDR3 length is 13 residues. The germline CDR1 and CDR2 sequences are SGHVS and FQNEAQ.

As for this clone: The sequenced fragment ends 3 residues before the CDR3 boundary, so the rest is inferred from the germline J gene. V usage is TRBV5-5 and J usage is TRBJ2-1, with D maybe TRBD1 (5 bases). The CDR3 length is 12 residues. V lost 0 bases and J lost 7, with 5 bases in between. CDR1 SGHKS and CDR2 YYEKEE come from the germline V gene (reference sequence). This chain's CDR3 is CASSLAGNEQFF. Incomplete CDR3 DNA: TGTGCCAGCAGCTTGGCAGGGAATGAG.

Points on this clone: The sequenced fragment ends 3 residues before the CDR3 boundary, so the rest is inferred from the germline J gene. The genes are TRBV5-4 and TRBJ1-1; possibly TRBD1 for D (5 bases). Looked up from germline, CDR1 is SGHNT and CDR2 is YYREEE (reference sequence). CDR3 length: 15 residues. Trimming pared 1 base from V and 0 bases from J, leaving 10 bases between. CDR3 amino acids: CASSLWAGLNTEAFF. The part of the CDR3 DNA that was read is TGTGCCAGCAGCTTGTGGGCAGGGTTGAACACTGAA.

Details on this clone: The read is 3 residues too short to cover the CDR3 end, so that end is filled in from the germline J gene. The chain employs TRBV19 and TRBJ2-7; a weak D match, TRBD1 (5 bases). The V end was cut by 1 base, the J end by 6 bases, with 10 bases between. In germline, CDR1 is LNHDA, CDR2 SQIVND (reference sequence). CDR3 length: 13 residues. CDR3 bases read: TGTGCCAGTAGTATAGCCAGGGAAGGCGAG. Its protein is CASSIAREGE. The entire CDR3 sequence reads CASSIAREGEQYF.

Remarks on this clone: The CDR3 end is not reached by the read, which stops 3 residues before it; the germline J gene fills it in. The chain employs TRBV28 and TRBJ1-4; D is perhaps TRBD1 (6 bases). Between the trimmed V and J ends, which lost 8 bases and 8 bases, there was a span of 21 bases. This CDR3 is built from 15 residues. Looked up from germline, CDR1 is MDHEN and CDR2 is SYDVKM. CDR3 DNA (partial): TGTGCCAGCGGCCCCTCCAGGGGATCGGGGGAAAAA. This translates into CASGPSRGSGEK. From start to end, the CDR3 is CASGPSRGSGEKLFF. The full variable domain, in which reference TRBV28 and TRBJ1-4 provide the parts outside the CDR3, is DVKVTQSSRYLVKRTGEKVFLECVQDMDHENMFWYRQDPGLGLRLIYFSYDVKMKEKGDIPEGYSVSREKKERFSLILESASTNQTSMYLCASGPSRGSGEKLFFGSGTQLSVL.

Remarks on this clone: The DNA ends 3 residues before the CDR3 does, and the rest of the CDR3 is filled in from the germline J gene. The V and J genes are TRBV7-9 and TRBJ1-3; unclear D gene. The CDR3 totals 15 residues. Germline loops: CDR1 SEHNR, CDR2 FQNEAQ (reference sequence). The V end lost 0 bases, the J end lost 2 bases, and 8 bases lay between the germline ends. The sequenced CDR3 bases are TGTGCCAGCAGCTTAGCTGAGGCGGCTGGAAACACC. Amino acids: CASSLAEAAGNT. The CDR3 reads in full as CASSLAEAAGNTIYF.

As to this clone: The read falls 3 residues short of the CDR3 end, and the missing part is taken from the germline J gene. The rearrangement links TRBV18 to TRBJ1-4, with D tentatively TRBD1 (5 bases). The V and J ends lost 6 bases and 5 bases respectively, with 13 bases between them. The germline CDR1 and CDR2 sequences are KGHSH and LQKENI. This CDR3 is built from 14 residues. CDR3 bases read: TGTGCCAGCTCGGAGGCAGGGCTGAATGAAAAA. Amino acid sequence: CASSEAGLNEK. The full CDR3 reads CASSEAGLNEKLFF.

Note on this clone: The CDR3 extends 3 residues past the end of the read, so its final part is completed from the germline J gene. The J gene is TRBJ2-3, the V gene TRBV28; 7 nucleotides match TRBD2. Germline V CDR1 and CDR2: MDHEN, SYDVKM. V trimming: 3 bases; J trimming: 3 bases; junction bases outside the gene matches: 6. The CDR3 totals 15 residues. CDR3 sequence: CASSFETSRTDTQYF. The part of the CDR3 DNA that was read is TGTGCCAGCAGTTTTGAGACTAGCAGGACAGATACG.

On this clone: Sequencing ends 3 residues short of the CDR3 end; the germline J gene provides the rest. This chain joins TRBV11-2 and TRBJ2-7, with TRBD1 matching 7 bases. Germline V lookup: CDR1 SGHAT, CDR2 FQNNGV. There are 13 residues in the CDR3. J was trimmed by 5 bases and V by 4 bases; bases with no gene match: 5. CDR3 loop: CASSWQGVDEQYF. CDR3 bases read: TGTGCCAGCAGCTGGCAGGGGGTGGACGAG.

About this clone: The CDR3 goes on 3 residues after the read ends, and that part is filled in from the germline J gene. This chain links TRBV6-1 with TRBJ1-1; D is undetermined. Per germline, CDR1 MNHNS and CDR2 SASEGT. The V and J ends lost 2 bases and 0 bases respectively, with 13 bases between them. This CDR3 is built from 16 residues. The CDR3 region is CASSENIRRMNTEAFF. The DNA read from the CDR3 is TGTGCCAGCAGTGAAAACATTCGCCGTATGAACACTGAA.

In the case of this clone: The read halts 3 residues ahead of the CDR3 end, with the missing end drawn from the germline J gene. V and J are TRBV29-1 and TRBJ2-3; D is unresolved. In germline, CDR1 is SQVTM, CDR2 ANQGSEA. The CDR3 is made up of 11 amino acids. V was pared by 1 base and J by 4 bases, with 3 bases between. CDR3 loop: CSVEVADTQYF. The covered CDR3 bases are TGCAGCGTTGAAGTCGCAGATACG.

As to this clone: The read gets to within 3 residues of the CDR3 end, and the germline J gene fills in the rest. The chain couples TRBV7-2 to TRBJ2-5, with D unclear. The germline CDR1 and CDR2 sequences are SGHTA and FQGNSA. The CDR3 has 13 residues. V shed 1 base and J shed 5 bases, with 8 bases lying between them. Partial CDR3 DNA: TGTGCCAGCAGCTTAGTGAAGGGTGAGACC. Protein: CASSLVKGET. The CDR3 as a whole reads CASSLVKGETQYF.